This T cell receptor (beta chain) was documented in a study of regulatory T cells in long-lasting Graves disease. This clonotype was found many times. The antigen is undetermined. As for time point: persistent/refractory GD, antithyroid drugs over 5 years with positive TRAb. Isolated PBMC RNA provided the starting material for the TCR library. Doctors identified Graves' disease using the American Thyroid Association guidelines. The source of the patients was an endocrinology department in Xi'an, China. Regarding the study as a whole: Persistent Graves' disease cases displayed lower TCR diversity than newly diagnosed ones. Favored gene segments in persistent disease were TRBV28, TRBJ1-2 and TRBJ2-5.

Through Arm-PCR of CDR3 regions and iRepertoire HTBI primers, TCR beta libraries were built. TCRdb redid the calling of the multiplex PCR reads with MiXCR, one entry per CDR3 protein. The repertoire holds some 370,000 distinct CDR3 sequences, with roughly 20% as singletons. V lost 6 bases to trimming and J lost 2 bases, with 14 bases between them. CDR1 and CDR2 (germline): MNHNS, SASEGT. The CDR3 is 14 residues long. The chain employs TRBV6-1 and TRBJ2-7, with a tentative D call TRBD2 (7 bases). This TCR came from a woman in her 40s with Graves disease. Specimen: peripheral blood mononuclear cells (PBMCs), collected when the disease was refractory, from a patient treated with antithyroid drugs. Here the CDR3 reads CASRKGGGPYEQYF. DNA for the CDR3: TGTGCCAGCAGAAAAGGGGGGGGACCCTACGAGCAGTACTTC.